This T cell receptor (beta chain) came from a study of blood T cell repertoires in COVID-19. About the research overall: Donors in the United States, Italy and Spain gave samples during acute or convalescent COVID-19. T cells, B-cell-depleted T cells, or PBMCs supplied cDNA or gDNA.

Per the study methods: Nucleated cell number was recorded as an estimate derived from reference gene primer amplification. Profiling relied on immunoSEQ multiplex PCR, and the TCRdb table lists in-frame clones only, not all of them. V, J and clone size derive from that table, while D and trimming were established from the DNA sequence. The profile shows over 50,000 clones, 80% to 85% of them singletons. V dropped 3 bases and J dropped 0; count of bases not matched to a gene: 17. The CDR3 spans 21 residues. Germline CDR1 LNHDA, CDR2 SQIVND (reference sequence). This TCR was recovered from a man older than 75 with acute or convalescent COVID-19. The V and J genes are TRBV19 and TRBJ2-1, with 10 bases that match TRBD2. The sequenced sample consisted of peripheral blood. The CDR3 bases are TGTGCCAGTAGTATGGACAGATACCTCGGGTCTAGCGGGAGCTCCTACAATGAGCAGTTCTTC. It yields the protein CASSMDRYLGSSGSSYNEQFF.